This TCR beta chain was found in a study of memory CD4+ T cells and cytomegalovirus serostatus. V was pared by 4 bases and J by 8 bases, with 15 bases of the junction left unmatched. This CDR3 region has 17 residues. In germline, CDR1 is SEHNR, CDR2 FQNEAQ (reference sequence). Measured with immunoSEQ multiplex PCR; TCRdb has only the in-frame clones, and not every one. Here the sample spans tens of thousands of clones, more than 75% being singletons. Single viable CD3+CD4+CD8-CD45RO+ cells were sorted as the memory CD4+ T cells. The sequencing sample was made of memory CD4+ T cells from blood. The sequence was collected from an adult in good health and CMV-seropositive. The chain employs TRBV7-9 and TRBJ2-1; 9 nucleotides line up with TRBD2. The CDR3 region has the DNA TGTGCCAGCAGCTCCCGAAACGCCTTAGCGGGAGCTCATGAGCAGTTCTTC. Translating it yields CASSSRNALAGAHEQFF.